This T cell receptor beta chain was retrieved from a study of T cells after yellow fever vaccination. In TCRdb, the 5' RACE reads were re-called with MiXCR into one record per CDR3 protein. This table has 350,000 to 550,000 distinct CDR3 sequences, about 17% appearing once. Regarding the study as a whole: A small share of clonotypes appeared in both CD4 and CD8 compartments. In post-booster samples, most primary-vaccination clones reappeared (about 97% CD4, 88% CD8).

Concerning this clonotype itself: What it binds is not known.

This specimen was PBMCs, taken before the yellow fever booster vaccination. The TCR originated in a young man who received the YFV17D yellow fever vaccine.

The CDR3 DNA is TGTGCCACGGACAGGGACACAGATACGCAGTATTTT. Translated: CATDRDTDTQYF. The V and J genes are TRBV2 and TRBJ2-3; TRBD1 matches 8 bases. Germline lookup yields CDR1 SNHLY and CDR2 FYNNEI. Germline trimming cut 10 bases from V and 2 bases from J; bases unmatched to any gene: 2. This CDR3 has 12 residues.